Listed here are 2 T cell receptor beta chains from one sample, sequenced in a study of cytomegalovirus exposure and HLA in healthy donors. Vbeta (60) and Jbeta (13) primers were used in the PCR. Assay used: immunoSEQ multiplex PCR; TCRdb lists only in-frame clones, some missing. The table includes roughly 240,000 clones, roughly 73% detected once. The sample comprised PBMCs. The receptors come from a boy aged 5 to 17 in good health and CMV-seronegative.

The rearrangement links TRBV5-6 to TRBJ2-7; D is perhaps TRBD1 (6 bases). Trimming left V 0 bases short and J 6 bases short, with 13 bases between. Germline CDR1 is SGHDT and CDR2 is YYEEEE. The CDR3 has 14 amino acids. The CDR3 DNA sequence: TGTGCCAGCAGCTTGGCCCAGGGGCCTTCCGAGCAGTACTTC. As protein: CASSLAQGPSEQYF.

The chain couples TRBV6-6 to TRBJ2-7, with 9 bases identical to TRBD2. The CDR3 length is 16 residues. Germline-derived CDR1 and CDR2 are MNHNY and SVGAGI (reference sequence). Germline trimming cut 6 bases from V and 0 bases from J; bases unmatched to any gene: 9. CDR3 sequence: CASSYIFSGSSYEQYF. The CDR3 coding sequence is TGTGCCAGCAGCTACATTTTTAGCGGGAGCTCCTACGAGCAGTACTTC.